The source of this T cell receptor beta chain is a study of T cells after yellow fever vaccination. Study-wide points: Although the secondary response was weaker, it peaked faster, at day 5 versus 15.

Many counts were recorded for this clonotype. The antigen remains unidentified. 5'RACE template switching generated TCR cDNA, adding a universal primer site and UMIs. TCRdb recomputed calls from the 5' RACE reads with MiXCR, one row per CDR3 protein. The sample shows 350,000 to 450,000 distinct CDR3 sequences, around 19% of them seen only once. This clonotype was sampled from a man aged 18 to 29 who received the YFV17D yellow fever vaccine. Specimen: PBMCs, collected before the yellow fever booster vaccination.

The CDR3 DNA sequence: TGTGCCAGCAGTTCTCGGGACAGGATTTCCTACGAGCAGTACTTC. Its translation is CASSSRDRISYEQYF. The V call is TRBV6-6, the J call TRBJ2-7, with 8 nucleotides matching TRBD1. With V trimmed by 4 bases and J by 1 base, 6 bases remained unmatched. Germline loops: CDR1 MNHNY, CDR2 SVGAGI (reference sequence). This CDR3 region has 15 residues.